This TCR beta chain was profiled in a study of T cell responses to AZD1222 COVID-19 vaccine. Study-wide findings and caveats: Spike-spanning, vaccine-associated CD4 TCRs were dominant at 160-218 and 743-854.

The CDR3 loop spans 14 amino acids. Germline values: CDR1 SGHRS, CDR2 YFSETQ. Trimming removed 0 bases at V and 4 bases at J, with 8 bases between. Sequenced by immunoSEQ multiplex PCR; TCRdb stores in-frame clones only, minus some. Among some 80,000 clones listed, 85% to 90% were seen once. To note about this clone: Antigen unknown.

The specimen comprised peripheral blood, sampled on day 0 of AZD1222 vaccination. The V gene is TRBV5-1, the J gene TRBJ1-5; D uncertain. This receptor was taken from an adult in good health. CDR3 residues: CASSLGPGNQPQHF. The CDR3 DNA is TGCGCCAGCAGCTTGGGGCCCGGTAATCAGCCCCAGCATTTT.